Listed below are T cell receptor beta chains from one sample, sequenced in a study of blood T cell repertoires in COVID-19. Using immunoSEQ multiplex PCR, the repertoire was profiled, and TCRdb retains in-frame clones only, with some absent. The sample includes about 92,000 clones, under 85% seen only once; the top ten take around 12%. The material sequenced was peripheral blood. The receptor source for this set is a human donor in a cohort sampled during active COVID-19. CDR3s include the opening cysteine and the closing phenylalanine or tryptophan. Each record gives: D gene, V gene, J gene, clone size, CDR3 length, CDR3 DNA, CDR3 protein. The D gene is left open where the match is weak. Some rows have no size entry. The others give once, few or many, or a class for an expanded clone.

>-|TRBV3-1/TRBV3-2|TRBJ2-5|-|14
TGTGCCAGCAGCCCTCCGGGGGTCCAAGAGACCCAGTACTTC
CASSPPGVQETQYF
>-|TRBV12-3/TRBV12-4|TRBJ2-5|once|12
TGTGCCAGCCAGGCATCTGCGGAGACCCAGTACTTC
CASQASAETQYF
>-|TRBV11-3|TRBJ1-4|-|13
TGTGCCAGCAGCGCCGACAGTAGTGAAAAACTGTTTTTT
CASSADSSEKLFF
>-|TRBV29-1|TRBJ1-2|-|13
TGCAGCGTTGCGGCAGGGCCGAACTATGGCTACACCTTC
CSVAAGPNYGYTF
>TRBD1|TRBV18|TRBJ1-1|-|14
TGTGCCAGCTCACAACAGGGGGGGAACACTGAAGCTTTCTTT
CASSQQGGNTEAFF
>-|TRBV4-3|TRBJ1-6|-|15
TGCGCCAGCAGCCAAGATCTAAAGGGGCGCAGCCCCCTCCACTTT
CASSQDLKGRSPLHF
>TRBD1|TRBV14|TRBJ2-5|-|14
TGTGCCAGCAGCCAGTGGACAGGGGAAGAGACCCAGTACTTC
CASSQWTGEETQYF
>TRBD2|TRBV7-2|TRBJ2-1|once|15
TGTGCCAGCAGCTTAGCTTTAGCGGGAGTCACTGAGCAGTTCTTC
CASSLALAGVTEQFF
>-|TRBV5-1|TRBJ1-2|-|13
TGCGCCAGCAGCTTATCGAGAAGCTATGGCTACACCTTC
CASSLSRSYGYTF
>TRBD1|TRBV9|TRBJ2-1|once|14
TGTGCCAGCGGTCGAACCAGGGGGCAAGGTGAGCAGTTCTTC
CASGRTRGQGEQFF
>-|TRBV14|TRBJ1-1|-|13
TGTGCCAGCAGCAACACATGGAACACTGAAGCTTTCTTT
CASSNTWNTEAFF
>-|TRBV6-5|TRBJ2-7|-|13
TGTGCCAGCAGTTACGCCCGACACGACGAGCAGTACTTC
CASSYARHDEQYF
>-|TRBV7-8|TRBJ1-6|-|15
TGTGCCAGCAGCTTAGGGGTACAGGGAAATTCACCCCTCCACTTT
CASSLGVQGNSPLHF
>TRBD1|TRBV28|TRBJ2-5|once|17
TGTGCCAGCAGCCTCTTGGGCCGGGACAGGCAACAAGAGACCCAGTACTTC
CASSLLGRDRQQETQYF
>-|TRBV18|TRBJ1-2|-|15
TGTGCCAGCTCACCAGGGGGCCTACCTAACTATGGCTACACCTTC
CASSPGGLPNYGYTF
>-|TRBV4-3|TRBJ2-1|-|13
TGCGCCAGTGGAGCCCCAGCCCACCATGAGCAGTTCTTC
CASGAPAHHEQFF
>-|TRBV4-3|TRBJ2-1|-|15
TGCGCCAGCAGCCAGGCCTATGACGGGATCACTGAGCAGTTCTTC
CASSQAYDGITEQFF
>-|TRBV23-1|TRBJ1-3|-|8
TGCGACAACGCGGAGGGCCCGTTT
CDNAEGPF
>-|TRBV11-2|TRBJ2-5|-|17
TGTGCCAGCAGCTTAGGTGGCGGGACCGGATCTGGCAAGACCCAGTACTTC
CASSLGGGTGSGKTQYF
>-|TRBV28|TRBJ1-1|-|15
TGTGCCAGCATCAAGGGGGGGGTCATGAACACTGAGGCTTTCTTT
CASIKGGVMNTEAFF
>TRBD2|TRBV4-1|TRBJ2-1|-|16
TGCGCCAGCAGCCAGCCGGGACTAGCGACTTACAATGAGCAGTTCTTC
CASSQPGLATYNEQFF
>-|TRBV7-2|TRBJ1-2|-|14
TGTGCCAGCAGCTTAACAAGCGGAGTCTATGGCTACACCTTC
CASSLTSGVYGYTF
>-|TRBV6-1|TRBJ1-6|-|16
TGTGCCAGCAGTGTTCACGGGACACTCTATAATTCACCCCTCCACTTT
CASSVHGTLYNSPLHF
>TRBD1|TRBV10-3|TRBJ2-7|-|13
TGTGCCATCAGGATGACAGGGCAGAACGAGCAGTACTTC
CAIRMTGQNEQYF
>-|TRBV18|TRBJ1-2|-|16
TGTGCCAGCTCACAAAATTATGCTCCGGAACGGAGTGGCTACACCTTC
CASSQNYAPERSGYTF
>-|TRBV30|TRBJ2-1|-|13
TGTGCCTGGAGTGCCGGCGGAGCCAATGAGCAGTTCTTC
CAWSAGGANEQFF
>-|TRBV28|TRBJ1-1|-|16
TGTGCCAGCAGTCCCGTCGCGATACGGGGAAACACTGAAGCTTTCTTT
CASSPVAIRGNTEAFF
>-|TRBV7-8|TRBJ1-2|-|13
TGTGCCAGCAGCCCCTCAGGGTTTGATGGCTACACCTTC
CASSPSGFDGYTF